This T cell receptor (beta chain) was sequenced for a study of blood T cell repertoires in COVID-19. Profiling relied on immunoSEQ multiplex PCR, and the TCRdb table lists in-frame clones only, not all of them. The sample lists about 300,000 clones; 90% were seen once. J lost 4 bases, V lost 5 bases, and 7 bases had no gene match. Germline-derived CDR1 and CDR2 are SEHNR and FQNEAQ (reference sequence). This CDR3 region has 15 residues. This rearrangement joins TRBV7-9 to TRBJ1-2; 10 positions match TRBD1. The sample comprised peripheral blood. This clonotype was sampled from a woman aged 30 to 39 with COVID-19, enrolled during active disease. The CDR3: CASSPGTGEAYGYTF. The DNA of the CDR3 is TGTGCCAGCAGCCCAGGGACAGGGGAGGCCTATGGCTACACCTTC. Based on the CDR3 plus reference TRBV7-9 and TRBJ1-2, the full variable domain is DTGVSQNPRHKITKRGQNVTFRCDPISEHNRLYWYRQTLGQGPEFLTYFQNEAQLEKSRLLSDRFSAERPKGSFSTLEIQRTEQGDSAMYLCASSPGTGEAYGYTFGSGTRLTVV.